The clone carrying this T cell receptor beta chain came up a few times. The sample belongs to a study of neurological immune-mediated disorders. Per the germline V gene, CDR1 is SGHAT and CDR2 is FQNNGV. The CDR3 has 18 residues. Trimming took 1 base from V and 2 from J; bases not matched to a gene: 13. A single record per CDR3 protein comes from TCRdb applying MiXCR to the 5' RACE reads. The data show 45,000 to 70,000 distinct CDR3 sequences, around 4.2% seen once. This sequence originates from a man between 50 and 59 years old with multiple sclerosis. Source material: PBMCs. The J gene is TRBJ2-5, the V gene TRBV11-2, with TRBD2 matching 7 bases. The CDR3 coding sequence is TGTGCCAGCAGCTTAGGGATGGTGGCAGGGAGGGTACAAGAGACCCAGTACTTC. This encodes CASSLGMVAGRVQETQYF.